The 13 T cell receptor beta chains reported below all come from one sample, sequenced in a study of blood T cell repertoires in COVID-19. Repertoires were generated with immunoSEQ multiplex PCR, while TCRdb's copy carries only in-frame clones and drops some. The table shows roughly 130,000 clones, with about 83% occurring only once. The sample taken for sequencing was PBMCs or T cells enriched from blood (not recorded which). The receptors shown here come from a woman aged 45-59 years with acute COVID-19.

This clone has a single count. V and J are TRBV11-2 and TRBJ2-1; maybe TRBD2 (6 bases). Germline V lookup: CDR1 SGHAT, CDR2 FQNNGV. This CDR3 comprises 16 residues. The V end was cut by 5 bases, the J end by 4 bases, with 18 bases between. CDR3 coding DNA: TGTGCCAGCAGCCCCCGTGTAGCGGAAAAGTACAATGAGCAGTTCTTC. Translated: CASSPRVAEKYNEQFF. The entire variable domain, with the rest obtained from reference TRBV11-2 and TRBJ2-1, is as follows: EAGVAQSPRYKIIEKRQSVAFWCNPISGHATLYWYQQILGQGPKLLIQFQNNGVVDDSQLPKDRFSAERLKGVDSTLKIQPAKLEDSAVYLCASSPRVAEKYNEQFFGPGTRLTVL.

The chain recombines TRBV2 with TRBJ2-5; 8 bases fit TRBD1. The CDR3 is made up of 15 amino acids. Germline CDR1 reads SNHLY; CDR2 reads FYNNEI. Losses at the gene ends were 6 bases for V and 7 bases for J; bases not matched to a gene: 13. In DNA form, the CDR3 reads TGTGCCAGCAGCGGGGCCGAGACAGGGGCTCTGACCCAGTACTTC. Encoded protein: CASSGAETGALTQYF.

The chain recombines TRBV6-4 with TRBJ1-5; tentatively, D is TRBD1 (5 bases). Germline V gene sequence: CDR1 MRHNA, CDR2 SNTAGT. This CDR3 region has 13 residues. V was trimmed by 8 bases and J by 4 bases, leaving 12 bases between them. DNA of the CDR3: TGTGCCAGCGGGCAGGCAGGGAATCAGCCCCAGCATTTT. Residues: CASGQAGNQPQHF.

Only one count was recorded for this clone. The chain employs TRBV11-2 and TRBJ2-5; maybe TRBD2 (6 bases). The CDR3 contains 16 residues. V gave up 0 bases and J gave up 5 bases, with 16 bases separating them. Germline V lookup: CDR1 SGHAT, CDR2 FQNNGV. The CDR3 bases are TGTGCCAGCAGCTTAGATGAACAGGCAGGGAGGGAGACCCAGTACTTC. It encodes CASSLDEQAGRETQYF.

In DNA form, the CDR3 reads TGTGCCAGTAGTACGGGACAGGGAAACGAGCAGTACTTC. As protein: CASSTGQGNEQYF. The J gene is TRBJ2-7, the V gene TRBV19; 9 bases match TRBD1. J was trimmed by 5 bases and V by 4 bases; bases with no gene match: 3. Germline V gene data show CDR1 as LNHDA and CDR2 as SQIVND (reference sequence). The CDR3 extends over 13 amino acids.

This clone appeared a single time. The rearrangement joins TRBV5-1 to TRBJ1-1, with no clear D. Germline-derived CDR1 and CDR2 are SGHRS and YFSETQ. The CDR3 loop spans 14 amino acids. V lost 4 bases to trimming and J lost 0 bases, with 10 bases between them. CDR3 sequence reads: CASSPSVLNTEAFF. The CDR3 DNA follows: TGCGCCAGCAGCCCGTCTGTATTGAACACTGAAGCTTTCTTT. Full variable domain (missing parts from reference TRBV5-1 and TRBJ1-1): KAGVTQTPRYLIKTRGQQVTLSCSPISGHRSVSWYQQTPGQGLQFLFEYFSETQRNKGNFPGRFSGRQFSNSRSEMNVSTLELGDSALYLCASSPSVLNTEAFFGQGTRLTVV.

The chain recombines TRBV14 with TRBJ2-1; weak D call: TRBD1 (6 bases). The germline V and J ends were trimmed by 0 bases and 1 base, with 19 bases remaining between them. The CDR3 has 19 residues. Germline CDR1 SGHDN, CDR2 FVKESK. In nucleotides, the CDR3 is TGTGCCAGCAGCCAAGATCAGTTCAGGGCGCAGGGGTCCTACAATGAGCAGTTCTTC. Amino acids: CASSQDQFRAQGSYNEQFF.

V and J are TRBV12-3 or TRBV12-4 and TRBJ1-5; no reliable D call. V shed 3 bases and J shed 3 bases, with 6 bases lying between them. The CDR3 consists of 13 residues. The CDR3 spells CASSFRNNQPQHF. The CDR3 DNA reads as TGTGCCAGCAGTTTCAGGAACAATCAGCCCCAGCATTTT.

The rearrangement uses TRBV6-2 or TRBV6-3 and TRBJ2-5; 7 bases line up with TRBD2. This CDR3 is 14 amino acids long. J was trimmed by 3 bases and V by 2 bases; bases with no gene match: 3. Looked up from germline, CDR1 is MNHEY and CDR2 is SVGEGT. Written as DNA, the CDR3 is TGTGCCAGCAGTTACAGGCTAGCGGAAGAGACCCAGTACTTC. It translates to CASSYRLAEETQYF.

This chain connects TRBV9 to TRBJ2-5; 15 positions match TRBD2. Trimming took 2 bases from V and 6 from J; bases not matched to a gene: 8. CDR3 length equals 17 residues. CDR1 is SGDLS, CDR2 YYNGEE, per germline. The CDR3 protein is CASSVGLAGGPYQTQYF. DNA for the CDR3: TGTGCCAGCAGCGTTGGACTAGCGGGAGGGCCTTACCAGACCCAGTACTTC.

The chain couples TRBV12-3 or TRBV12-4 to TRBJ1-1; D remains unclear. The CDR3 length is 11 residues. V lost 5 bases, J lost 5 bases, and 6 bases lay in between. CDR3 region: CASSARTEAFF. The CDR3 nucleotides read TGTGCCAGCAGTGCGAGGACTGAAGCTTTCTTT.

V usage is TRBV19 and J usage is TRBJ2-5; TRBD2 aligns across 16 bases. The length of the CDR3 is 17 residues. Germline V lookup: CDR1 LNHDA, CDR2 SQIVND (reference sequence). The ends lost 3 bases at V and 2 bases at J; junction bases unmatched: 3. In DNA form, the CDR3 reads TGTGCCAGTAGTATGCCGGGACTAGCGGGAGGGCAAGAGACCCAGTACTTC. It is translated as CASSMPGLAGGQETQYF.

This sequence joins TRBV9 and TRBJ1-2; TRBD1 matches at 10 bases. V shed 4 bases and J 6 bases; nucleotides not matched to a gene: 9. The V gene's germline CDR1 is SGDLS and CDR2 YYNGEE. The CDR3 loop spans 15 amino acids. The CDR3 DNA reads TGTGCCAGCAGCCCAGGAGGACAGGGGGGCCATGGCTACACCTTC. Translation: CASSPGGQGGHGYTF.